This T cell receptor (beta chain) derives from a study of CD8 T cells in Susac syndrome. RNA totalling about 0.5 to 1 ug underwent reverse transcription with random hexamers. A single record per CDR3 protein comes from TCRdb applying MiXCR to the immunoSEQ multiplex PCR reads. The sample lists approximately 190,000 distinct CDR3 sequences, around 90% occurring once. Trimming left V 5 bases short and J 0 bases short, with 9 bases between. CDR1 is SGHDT and CDR2 is YYEEEE in the germline V gene. The CDR3 contains 14 residues. Input material: CD4+ T cells from PBMCs. This TCR was recovered from a human donor with Susac syndrome. The chain uses TRBV5-6 and TRBJ1-3, with D unclear. CDR3 nucleotides: TGTGCCAGCAGGACGACTGCCTCTGGAAACACCATATATTTT. This sequence encodes CASRTTASGNTIYF.